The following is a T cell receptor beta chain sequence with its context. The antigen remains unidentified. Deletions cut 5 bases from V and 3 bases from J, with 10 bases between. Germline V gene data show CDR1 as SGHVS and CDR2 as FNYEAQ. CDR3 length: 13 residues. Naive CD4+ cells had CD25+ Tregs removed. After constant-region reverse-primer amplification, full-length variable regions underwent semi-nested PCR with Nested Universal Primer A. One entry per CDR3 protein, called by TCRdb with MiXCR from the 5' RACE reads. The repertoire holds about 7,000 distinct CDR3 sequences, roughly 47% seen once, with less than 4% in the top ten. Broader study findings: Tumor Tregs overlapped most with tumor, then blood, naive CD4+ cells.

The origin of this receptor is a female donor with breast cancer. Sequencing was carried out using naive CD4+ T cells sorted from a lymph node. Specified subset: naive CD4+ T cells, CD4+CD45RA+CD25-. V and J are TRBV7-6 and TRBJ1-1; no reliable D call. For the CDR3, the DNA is TGTGCCAGCAGCCCTCAACTATACACTGAAGCTTTCTTT. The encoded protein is CASSPQLYTEAFF.